These T cell receptor beta chains were read from a single sample in a study of blood T cells in healthy people across ages. TCRdb called the 5' RACE reads again in MiXCR, with one record for every CDR3 protein. The sample gives hundreds of thousands of distinct CDR3 sequences, 22% of which show up once; approximately 20% is in the top ten. The sample consisted of blood. The receptors here all came from an older man in good health. Both conserved end residues are part of each CDR3. The D gene is left open where the match is weak. Not every row has a clone size; where given, it reads once, few, many or a size class.

NA	TRBV20-1	NA	TRBJ1-5	TGCAGTGCTAGATCGGGGGTTCAGCCCCAGCATTTT	CSARSGVQPQHF
NA	TRBV30	NA	TRBJ1-1	TGTGCCTGGAGTGATAGGGGTGAAGCTTTCTTT	CAWSDRGEAFF
NA	TRBV7-2	NA	TRBJ2-1	TGTGCCAGCAGCTTAGTTGGCAGGGCGAGACAAGGCAATGAGCAGTTCTTC	CASSLVGRARQGNEQFF
TRBD1	TRBV15	few	TRBJ1-5	TGTGCCACCAGCAGAGATCGGCAGGGGGCTTTTCAGCCCCAGCATTTT	CATSRDRQGAFQPQHF
NA	TRBV18	many	TRBJ2-5	TGTGCCAGCTCACAAGGTATCGAAGAGACCCAGTACTTC	CASSQGIEETQYF
NA	TRBV3-1	NA	TRBJ2-1	TGTGCCAGCAGCCAACCGGTCGCGAACAATGAGCAGTTCTTC	CASSQPVANNEQFF
NA	TRBV6-6	few	TRBJ2-2	TGTGCCAGCAGGGTCGGATCGAGCACCGGGGAGCTGTTTTTT	CASRVGSSTGELFF
NA	TRBV10-3	NA	TRBJ2-3	TGTGCCATCAGAATGGGACCCAGTAGCACAGATACGCAGTATTTT	CAIRMGPSSTDTQYF
TRBD2	TRBV6-4	many	TRBJ2-3	TGTGCCAGCAGTGACTCCGGGACTAGCGGGGCGGGTACGCAGTATTTT	CASSDSGTSGAGTQYF
TRBD1	TRBV7-9	NA	TRBJ2-5	TGTGCCAGCAGTACTCCGGGACAGAAAGAGACCCAGTACTTC	CASSTPGQKETQYF
TRBD2	TRBV30	NA	TRBJ2-5	TGTGCCTGGAGCCTAGCGGGAGGGCCTGTCCAAGAGACCCAGTACTTC	CAWSLAGGPVQETQYF
NA	TRBV27	few	TRBJ1-5	TGTGCCAGCATGGGAGCCTCAGGGGATAGCAATCAGCCCCAGCATTTT	CASMGASGDSNQPQHF
TRBD1	TRBV7-2	NA	TRBJ2-5	TGTGCCAGCAGCACCTGGACAGGGAGAGAGACCCAGTACTTC	CASSTWTGRETQYF
TRBD2	TRBV7-2	NA	TRBJ2-2	TGTGCCAGCAAGGCTAGCGGGAGCGGTACCGGGGAGCTGTTTTTT	CASKASGSGTGELFF
TRBD2	TRBV10-3	many	TRBJ2-1	TGTGCCATCAGTGAGTCGGGACTAGCGGGAGCCTACAATGAGCAGTTCTTC	CAISESGLAGAYNEQFF
TRBD2	TRBV12-3/TRBV12-4	few	TRBJ2-5	TGTGCCAGCAGTTTACCTAGCGGGGGGATGGTGGACCAGTACTTC	CASSLPSGGMVDQYF
TRBD2	TRBV6-4	NA	TRBJ2-3	TGTGCCAGCAATTTCTTGGCGAGCGGGGGCACAGATACGCAGTATTTT	CASNFLASGGTDTQYF
NA	TRBV20-1	NA	TRBJ2-7	TGCAGTGCTAGTGACGGAGTTACCTACGAGCAGTACTTC	CSASDGVTYEQYF
NA	TRBV5-5	many	TRBJ1-5	TGTGCCAGCAGCTTGGGTAGAGCTAATCAGCCCCAGCATTTT	CASSLGRANQPQHF
TRBD1	TRBV6-6	few	TRBJ2-5	TGTGCCAGCAGCCCTGGACAGGGAATGGAGACCCAGTACTTC	CASSPGQGMETQYF
TRBD1	TRBV4-2	NA	TRBJ1-4	TGTGCCAGCAGCCAAGATCCCCAGGGGGTGATTAATGAAAAACTGTTTTTT	CASSQDPQGVINEKLFF
NA	TRBV29-1	NA	TRBJ1-6	TGCAGCGTCCGGACAGAGGGTTCACCCCCCCACTTT	CSVRTEGSPPHF
NA	TRBV4-3	NA	TRBJ1-2	TGCGCCAGCAGCCAAGATTTCGGAAACTATGGCTACACCTTC	CASSQDFGNYGYTF
NA	TRBV12-3/TRBV12-4	NA	TRBJ2-1	TGTGCCAGCAGTTTCTCTGATGAGCAGTTCTTC	CASSFSDEQFF
NA	TRBV4-1	NA	TRBJ2-5	TGCGCCAGCAGCCAAGATCTCGCTAGGGGATTTGAGACCCAGTACTTC	CASSQDLARGFETQYF
TRBD1	TRBV7-2	NA	TRBJ2-4	TGTGCCAGCAGCTCAAGACAGGGGTTCGGCAACATTCAGTACTTC	CASSSRQGFGNIQYF
TRBD1	TRBV5-5	few	TRBJ1-4	TGTGCCAGCAGCTTACCCTTGAGACAGGGGAGGCCCTCAACTAATGAAAAACTGTTTTTT	CASSLPLRQGRPSTNEKLFF
NA	TRBV19	NA	TRBJ1-5	TGTGCCAGTAGTATGGGGGGAAGACAGACTGGCGGTCAGCCCCAGCATTTT	CASSMGGRQTGGQPQHF
NA	TRBV5-1	few	TRBJ1-1	TGCGCCAGCAGCCGTGGACAGCGGGACACTGAAGCTTTCTTT	CASSRGQRDTEAFF
NA	TRBV12-3/TRBV12-4	few	TRBJ1-3	TGTGCCAGCAGTCTCGGGGGCGCAGCCTCTGGAAACACCATATATTTT	CASSLGGAASGNTIYF
NA	TRBV12-5	few	TRBJ1-5	TGTGCTAGTGCCACCACGGTTGCAAATCAGCCCCAGCATTTT	CASATTVANQPQHF
NA	TRBV7-9	NA	TRBJ1-2	TGTGCCAGCAGCCCCTTTCGTGACAGTTCCTATGGCTACACCTTC	CASSPFRDSSYGYTF
NA	TRBV10-3	few	TRBJ2-3	TGTGCCATCAGTGGAGAGGGCTCAGATACGCAGTATTTT	CAISGEGSDTQYF
TRBD2	TRBV20-1	NA	TRBJ2-3	TGCAGTGCTAGGGGAGGGTATCAGACAGATACGCAGTATTTT	CSARGGYQTDTQYF
TRBD2	TRBV7-9	NA	TRBJ2-3	TGTGCCAGCGTATCTAGCGGGGGTACAGATACGCAGTATTTT	CASVSSGGTDTQYF
TRBD2	TRBV5-1	NA	TRBJ2-3	TGCGCCAGCAGCTTGCAAGCGGGAGTAGTCTCCGCAGATACGCAGTATTTT	CASSLQAGVVSADTQYF
TRBD2	TRBV18	NA	TRBJ2-3	TGTGCCAGCTCAACCGGGACTAGCGGAGGGGATACGCAGTATTTT	CASSTGTSGGDTQYF
NA	TRBV7-7	NA	TRBJ2-2	TGTGCCAGCAGCCAATCTGGACCGAACACCGGGGAGCTGTTTTTT	CASSQSGPNTGELFF
TRBD2	TRBV29-1	NA	TRBJ2-5	TGCAGCGTTGCCCCCGGCGGGAGAATCGGAGAGACCCAGTACTTC	CSVAPGGRIGETQYF
NA	TRBV5-1	few	TRBJ1-1	TGCGCCAGCAGCCAATCTCGAGTGAACACTGAAGCTTTCTTT	CASSQSRVNTEAFF
NA	TRBV5-1	few	TRBJ2-5	TGCGCCAGCAGCTTGGGGGAGGTAGAGACCCAGTACTTC	CASSLGEVETQYF
NA	TRBV12-5	NA	TRBJ2-3	TGTGCTAGTGTCGTAGGGGAACCGACAGATACGCAGTATTTT	CASVVGEPTDTQYF
TRBD1	TRBV19	NA	TRBJ1-1	TGTGCCAGTACCGACAGGGCCGGACCGGTGATCTTT	CASTDRAGPVIF
TRBD1	TRBV5-1	NA	TRBJ1-2	TGCGCCAGCAGCGGAGGACAGGGCATTGACTATGGCTACACCTTC	CASSGGQGIDYGYTF
NA	TRBV20-1	NA	TRBJ2-5	TGCAGTGCTAGAGATCTGGCTAGATTAGAGACCCAGTACTTC	CSARDLARLETQYF
NA	TRBV21-1	NA	TRBJ1-4	TGTGCCAGCAGCAAGGAGGGAGAAAAACTGTTTTTT	CASSKEGEKLFF
TRBD1	TRBV7-7	NA	TRBJ2-2	TGTGCCAGCAGCTTAGCACCGGGACAGGGGTACACCGGGGAGCTGTTTTTT	CASSLAPGQGYTGELFF
NA	TRBV6-1	few	TRBJ2-3	TGTGCCAGCAGTACCCGACAAGATACGCAGTATTTT	CASSTRQDTQYF
NA	TRBV6-2/TRBV6-3	NA	TRBJ2-7	TGTGCCAGCAGGAGACAGGAACCCTACGAGCAGTACTTC	CASRRQEPYEQYF
TRBD2	TRBV5-1	few	TRBJ2-7	TGCGCCAGCAGCTTGACCGGGACTAGCGGGGTTTACGAGCAGTACTTC	CASSLTGTSGVYEQYF
NA	TRBV12-3/TRBV12-4	few	TRBJ1-2	TGTGCCAGCACCCAAGGGGTCTATGGCTACACCTTC	CASTQGVYGYTF
NA	TRBV12-3/TRBV12-4	NA	TRBJ2-7	TGTGCCAGCAGTTTTGAGATCTCCTACGAGCAGTACTTC	CASSFEISYEQYF
NA	TRBV11-3	NA	TRBJ2-3	TGTGCCAGCAGCGAGGTGACAGAGACAGATACGCAGTATTTT	CASSEVTETDTQYF
TRBD1	TRBV12-3/TRBV12-4	NA	TRBJ2-1	TGTGCCAGCAGTTTAGTAGCCGATCACCGGGACAGGGGGAAGAATGAGCAGTTCTTC	CASSLVADHRDRGKNEQFF
NA	TRBV5-1	NA	TRBJ2-5	TGCGCCAGCAGCTTGGCACTGCACCAAGAGACCCAGTACTTC	CASSLALHQETQYF
NA	TRBV6-5	NA	TRBJ1-1	TGTGCCAGCAGGCCGGTCTCACAAGGGAACACTGAAGCTTTCTTT	CASRPVSQGNTEAFF
NA	TRBV29-1	few	TRBJ1-1	TGCAGCGTGTACCATAGGGCGAGGGTGAACACTGAAGCTTTCTTT	CSVYHRARVNTEAFF
NA	TRBV10-2	many	TRBJ2-5	TGCGCCAGCAGCGGTGGGGCTCAAGAGACCCAGTACTTC	CASSGGAQETQYF
TRBD1	TRBV7-2	few	TRBJ1-1	TGTGCCAGCAGCTTAGGGGACAGGGGTTTTCTTTTCACTGAAGCTTTCTTT	CASSLGDRGFLFTEAFF